Listed below are T cell receptor beta chains from one sample, sequenced in a study of STAT5B mutations in CD4+ large granular lymphocyte leukemia. Clones were sequenced by immunoSEQ multiplex PCR, and TCRdb holds only the in-frame ones, with some missing. The sample gives 23,000 or so clones, around three quarters of which show up once; 3.5% to 5% is in the top ten. Sequencing was carried out using CD4+ T cells from blood buffy coats. The receptor source for this set is a human donor in good health. Both conserved end residues are part of each CDR3. The order of the fields is J gene, V gene, clone size, D gene, CDR3 DNA, CDR3 protein. D genes are given only for firm matches. Where a row states a size, it is once, few, many or the class of an expanded clone; other rows omit it.

j_gene: TRBJ1-1; v_gene: TRBV29-1; abundance: few; d_gene: TRBD1; CDR3nt: TGCAGCGTGGCCCCAGGGGGCACTGAAGCTTTCTTT; CDR3aa: CSVAPGGTEAFF
j_gene: TRBJ2-1; v_gene: TRBV5-1; abundance: .; d_gene: TRBD2; CDR3nt: TGCGCCAGCAGCTTAGGGGCGGGAGGGCCTTTGGAGCAGTTCTTC; CDR3aa: CASSLGAGGPLEQFF
j_gene: TRBJ2-5; v_gene: TRBV6-1; abundance: .; d_gene: .; CDR3nt: TGTGCCAGCAGTGTGTGGTCTGATAGTGCCGAGACCCAGTACTTC; CDR3aa: CASSVWSDSAETQYF
j_gene: TRBJ1-2; v_gene: TRBV11-3; abundance: few; d_gene: .; CDR3nt: TGTGCCAGCACCACAGACGGAAAAGCTAACTATGGCTACACCTTC; CDR3aa: CASTTDGKANYGYTF
j_gene: TRBJ2-7; v_gene: TRBV27; abundance: .; d_gene: .; CDR3nt: TGTGCCAGCAGTTTGACTAGTTCGACCTACGAGCAGTACTTC; CDR3aa: CASSLTSSTYEQYF
j_gene: TRBJ1-1; v_gene: TRBV11-2; abundance: .; d_gene: .; CDR3nt: TGTGCCAGCAGCTTAAGTGGCCGGCGGTCATACACTGAAGCTTTCTTT; CDR3aa: CASSLSGRRSYTEAFF
j_gene: TRBJ1-1; v_gene: TRBV19; abundance: few; d_gene: TRBD1; CDR3nt: TGTGCCAGTAGTATCCTTCGACAGGGGGCTTACACTGAAGCTTTCTTT; CDR3aa: CASSILRQGAYTEAFF
j_gene: TRBJ2-7; v_gene: TRBV10-2; abundance: .; d_gene: TRBD2; CDR3nt: TGCGCCAGCATGGTTTCTAGCGGGGGGTACGAGCAGTACTTC; CDR3aa: CASMVSSGGYEQYF
j_gene: TRBJ2-5; v_gene: TRBV7-9; abundance: .; d_gene: .; CDR3nt: TGTGCCAGCAGCTTACGGGACTTTCAAGAGACCCAGTACTTC; CDR3aa: CASSLRDFQETQYF
j_gene: TRBJ2-1; v_gene: TRBV12-2; abundance: few; d_gene: .; CDR3nt: TGTGCAAGTCGCTTAGACTACAATGAGCAGTTCTTC; CDR3aa: CASRLDYNEQFF
j_gene: TRBJ2-5; v_gene: TRBV7-9; abundance: .; d_gene: TRBD1; CDR3nt: TGTGCCAGCAGCCCCCCCGGGACAGGGTGGAAACAAGAGACCCAGTACTTC; CDR3aa: CASSPPGTGWKQETQYF
j_gene: TRBJ1-5; v_gene: TRBV7-2; abundance: .; d_gene: .; CDR3nt: TGTGCCAGCAGCTCCCAGGGAGGGGCCAGAAATCAGCCCCAGCATTTT; CDR3aa: CASSSQGGARNQPQHF
j_gene: TRBJ2-1; v_gene: TRBV7-9; abundance: .; d_gene: .; CDR3nt: TGTGCCAGCAGCTTACTCCAGGGAAGAGATGAGCAGTTCTTC; CDR3aa: CASSLLQGRDEQFF
j_gene: TRBJ2-1; v_gene: TRBV18; abundance: .; d_gene: TRBD2; CDR3nt: TGTGCCAGCTCAGTTTTAGCGGGAGACAATGAGCAGTTCTTC; CDR3aa: CASSVLAGDNEQFF
j_gene: TRBJ1-3; v_gene: TRBV6-5; abundance: .; d_gene: .; CDR3nt: TGTGCCAGCAGTGACTTAAACACCATATATTTT; CDR3aa: CASSDLNTIYF
j_gene: TRBJ2-2; v_gene: TRBV11-2; abundance: .; d_gene: .; CDR3nt: TGTGCCAGCAGCCCGGACAGAGTCACCGGGGAGCTGTTTTTT; CDR3aa: CASSPDRVTGELFF
j_gene: TRBJ2-1; v_gene: TRBV28; abundance: .; d_gene: TRBD2; CDR3nt: TGTGCCAGCAGTTTATGGACTGATTACGGGACTAGCGGCTACAATGAGCAGTTCTTC; CDR3aa: CASSLWTDYGTSGYNEQFF
j_gene: TRBJ2-1; v_gene: TRBV15; abundance: .; d_gene: .; CDR3nt: TGTGCCACCTCACTTGGAGGGGGTCGGAATGAGCAGTTCTTC; CDR3aa: CATSLGGGRNEQFF
j_gene: TRBJ2-1; v_gene: TRBV11-2; abundance: .; d_gene: .; CDR3nt: TGTGCCAGCCGTCGACTGAGAAAGGGGGACAATGAGCAGTTCTTC; CDR3aa: CASRRLRKGDNEQFF
j_gene: TRBJ1-6; v_gene: TRBV5-1; abundance: .; d_gene: .; CDR3nt: TGCGCCAGCAGCTTGGCCTCGGACAGCAATTCACCCCTCCACTTT; CDR3aa: CASSLASDSNSPLHF
j_gene: TRBJ1-2; v_gene: TRBV6-6; abundance: .; d_gene: .; CDR3nt: TGTGCCAGCAGTTACGAGCGGGGCGCCTATGGCTACACCTTC; CDR3aa: CASSYERGAYGYTF
j_gene: TRBJ1-1; v_gene: TRBV5-8; abundance: .; d_gene: TRBD1; CDR3nt: TGTGCCAGCAGCTGGGGACAGGATCGGGCTTTCTTT; CDR3aa: CASSWGQDRAFF
j_gene: TRBJ1-5; v_gene: TRBV7-2; abundance: once; d_gene: .; CDR3nt: TGTGCCAGCAGCTCGGCCCCGCTATCGGGAGCCCAGCATTTT; CDR3aa: CASSSAPLSGAQHF
j_gene: TRBJ2-7; v_gene: TRBV7-2; abundance: .; d_gene: .; CDR3nt: TGTGCCAGCAGCTCGACACGGGATATCGGGGCCTACTACGAGCAGTACTTC; CDR3aa: CASSSTRDIGAYYEQYF
j_gene: TRBJ2-7; v_gene: TRBV9; abundance: .; d_gene: TRBD1; CDR3nt: TGTGCCAGCAGCGCAATGAACAGGGGGCGGGGCGAGCAGTACTTC; CDR3aa: CASSAMNRGRGEQYF
j_gene: TRBJ1-2; v_gene: TRBV6-1; abundance: .; d_gene: .; CDR3nt: TGTGCCAGCAGTGTTACCGGATACGGCTACACCTTC; CDR3aa: CASSVTGYGYTF
j_gene: TRBJ2-3; v_gene: TRBV7-9; abundance: .; d_gene: .; CDR3nt: TGTGCCAGCAGCTCGAGGGGGGCCACAGATACGCAGTATTTT; CDR3aa: CASSSRGATDTQYF
j_gene: TRBJ1-6; v_gene: TRBV6-5; abundance: .; d_gene: .; CDR3nt: TGTGCCAGCAGTTATGGGAGCCCTTGGAATTCACCCCTCCACTTT; CDR3aa: CASSYGSPWNSPLHF
j_gene: TRBJ2-1; v_gene: TRBV20-1; abundance: .; d_gene: TRBD2; CDR3nt: TGCAGACCCGGGAGGGCCACTGAGCAGTTCTTC; CDR3aa: CRPGRATEQFF
j_gene: TRBJ2-3; v_gene: TRBV9; abundance: .; d_gene: TRBD2; CDR3nt: TGTGCCAGCAGCGCCCGACTAGCGGGAGCTGGAGATACGCAGTATTTT; CDR3aa: CASSARLAGAGDTQYF
j_gene: TRBJ2-7; v_gene: TRBV10-3; abundance: .; d_gene: .; CDR3nt: TGTGCCATCAGTGAGTCCTACGGCGGCTCCTACGAGCAGTACTTC; CDR3aa: CAISESYGGSYEQYF
j_gene: TRBJ2-2; v_gene: TRBV29-1; abundance: .; d_gene: TRBD2; CDR3nt: TGCACCGTGGTAGCGGGAGCGGGCGGGGAGCTGTTTTTT; CDR3aa: CTVVAGAGGELFF
j_gene: TRBJ1-4; v_gene: TRBV19; abundance: once; d_gene: .; CDR3nt: TGTGCCAGTACTCCCAATCGATCAACTAATGAAAAACTGTTTTTT; CDR3aa: CASTPNRSTNEKLFF
j_gene: TRBJ2-5; v_gene: TRBV6-1; abundance: .; d_gene: .; CDR3nt: TGTGCCAGCAGTGAGGCACTGGACCTTTCCGAGACCCAGTACTTC; CDR3aa: CASSEALDLSETQYF
j_gene: TRBJ2-7; v_gene: TRBV28; abundance: .; d_gene: .; CDR3nt: TGTGCCAGCAGTTCTCGGGTGAGGGCTTCCTCCTACGAGCAGTACTTC; CDR3aa: CASSSRVRASSYEQYF
j_gene: TRBJ1-2; v_gene: TRBV10-3; abundance: .; d_gene: TRBD1; CDR3nt: TGTGCCATCAAAAATAATGGACAGGGCTATGGCTACACCTTC; CDR3aa: CAIKNNGQGYGYTF
j_gene: TRBJ2-1; v_gene: TRBV6-5; abundance: .; d_gene: TRBD2; CDR3nt: TGTGCCAGCAGAGAGGGACTAGGGAATTACAATGAGCAGTTCTTC; CDR3aa: CASREGLGNYNEQFF
j_gene: TRBJ1-3; v_gene: TRBV9; abundance: .; d_gene: TRBD1; CDR3nt: TGTGCCAGCAGCGTAGGGGAGGGGGCATCTGGAAACACCATATATTTT; CDR3aa: CASSVGEGASGNTIYF
j_gene: TRBJ2-3; v_gene: TRBV6-6; abundance: .; d_gene: .; CDR3nt: TGTGCCAGCAGTTACGGCAAGAACACAGATACGCAGTATTTT; CDR3aa: CASSYGKNTDTQYF
j_gene: TRBJ1-3; v_gene: TRBV28; abundance: .; d_gene: .; CDR3nt: TGTGCCAGCAGATTAAACAGGGCCCAGAGCTCTGGAAACACCATATATTTT; CDR3aa: CASRLNRAQSSGNTIYF
j_gene: TRBJ1-5; v_gene: TRBV15; abundance: .; d_gene: .; CDR3nt: TGTGCCACCAGCATCGGGAACCGCAATCAGCCCCAGCATTTT; CDR3aa: CATSIGNRNQPQHF
j_gene: TRBJ1-5; v_gene: TRBV6-6; abundance: .; d_gene: .; CDR3nt: TGTGCCAGCAGTGCTTCGGAAGGGGTGCGCAATCAGCCCCAGCATTTT; CDR3aa: CASSASEGVRNQPQHF
j_gene: TRBJ2-1; v_gene: TRBV15; abundance: .; d_gene: .; CDR3nt: TGTGCCACCAGCGGGGATCAGGGGGGGAGAAGGGAAGAGCAGTTCTTC; CDR3aa: CATSGDQGGRREEQFF
j_gene: TRBJ1-3; v_gene: TRBV2; abundance: .; d_gene: TRBD1; CDR3nt: TGTGCCAGCGCGGGGGACAGCGGGTCTCGGGGAAACACCATATATTTT; CDR3aa: CASAGDSGSRGNTIYF
j_gene: TRBJ1-2; v_gene: TRBV11-3; abundance: .; d_gene: .; CDR3nt: TGTGCCAGCAGCTTAGGAGGGGACGATGGCTACACCTTC; CDR3aa: CASSLGGDDGYTF
j_gene: TRBJ1-2; v_gene: TRBV5-1; abundance: .; d_gene: TRBD1; CDR3nt: TGCGCCAGCAGCTTGGCAGGGGACAGGGGGCTAATCGGCTACACCTTC; CDR3aa: CASSLAGDRGLIGYTF
j_gene: TRBJ2-3; v_gene: TRBV2; abundance: .; d_gene: .; CDR3nt: TGTGCCAGCCTAACAGATACGCAGTATTTT; CDR3aa: CASLTDTQYF
j_gene: TRBJ2-2; v_gene: TRBV6-5; abundance: .; d_gene: .; CDR3nt: TGTGCCAGTCGGAGGGGGCAAAGGGAGCTGTTTTTT; CDR3aa: CASRRGQRELFF
j_gene: TRBJ2-7; v_gene: TRBV5-4; abundance: .; d_gene: TRBD1; CDR3nt: TGTGCCAGCAGCGGAAAGACAGGGTATTCCTACGAGCAGTACTTC; CDR3aa: CASSGKTGYSYEQYF
j_gene: TRBJ2-3; v_gene: TRBV4-1; abundance: .; d_gene: TRBD2; CDR3nt: TGCGCCAGCAGCCGAGGTGCGGGGGGCGGCGGGAGCGACCCAGATACGCAGTATTTT; CDR3aa: CASSRGAGGGGSDPDTQYF